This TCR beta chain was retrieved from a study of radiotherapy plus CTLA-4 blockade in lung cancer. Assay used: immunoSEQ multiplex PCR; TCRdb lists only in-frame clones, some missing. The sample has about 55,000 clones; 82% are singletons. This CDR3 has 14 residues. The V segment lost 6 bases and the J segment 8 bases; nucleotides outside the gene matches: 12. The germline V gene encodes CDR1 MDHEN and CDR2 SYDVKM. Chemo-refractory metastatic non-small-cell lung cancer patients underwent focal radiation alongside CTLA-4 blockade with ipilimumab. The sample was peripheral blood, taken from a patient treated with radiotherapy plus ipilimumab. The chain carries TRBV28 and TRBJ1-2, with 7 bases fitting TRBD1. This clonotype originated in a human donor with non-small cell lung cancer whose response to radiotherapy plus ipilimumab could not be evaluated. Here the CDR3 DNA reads TGTGCCAGCAGCTATACAGGGGAGGTACAGGGCTACACCTTC. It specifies CASSYTGEVQGYTF.